Many counts were recorded for the clone carrying this T cell receptor (beta chain). Its specificity is unknown. The data are from a study of cytomegalovirus exposure and HLA in healthy donors. A multiplex PCR was run with 60 Vbeta primers and 13 Jbeta primers. The protocol was immunoSEQ multiplex PCR, while the TCRdb copy is restricted to in-frame clones and leaves out a portion. The table records more than 110,000 clones, about 75% of them present only once. The study's findings and limits: The classifier was said to identify cytomegalovirus status with high specificity and sensitivity.

This receptor was obtained from a woman under 40 in good health and CMV-seronegative. The sequenced material came from PBMCs.

In DNA form, the CDR3 reads TGTGCCAGCAGTCCCCGACTTCAGGGAGGTGAAAAACTGTTTTTT. This encodes CASSPRLQGGEKLFF. V and J are TRBV6-1 and TRBJ1-4, with D possibly being TRBD1 (5 bases). CDR1 and CDR2 (germline): MNHNS, SASEGT. Trimming pared 5 bases from V and 7 bases from J, leaving 17 bases between. The CDR3 extends over 15 amino acids.